This T cell receptor (beta chain) was identified in a study of cytomegalovirus exposure and HLA in healthy donors. Study as a whole: Earlier results showed roughly 120 million unique TCR beta sequences derived from approximately 180 million T cells. From donors who were HLA-typed, an early data release held about 89 million unique TCRs. There were 350 to 400 genotyped donors. Of these, 81% fell in the genetic ancestry cluster associated with self-reported Caucasian donors.

With 60 Vbeta and 13 Jbeta primers, the PCR was carried out. Some clones are missing from TCRdb's copy, which holds only in-frame ones; the method was immunoSEQ multiplex PCR. Of about 98,000 clones listed, 63% are singletons. The receptor's source is a human donor in good health. Sequenced input: PBMCs.

In nucleotides, the CDR3 is TGCGCCAGCAGCTCTCGTCGGGGGGCTGTCAACGAGCAGTACTTC. This sequence encodes CASSSRRGAVNEQYF. The V and J genes are TRBV4-1 and TRBJ2-7, with D tentatively TRBD2 (7 bases). CDR3 length equals 15 residues. Trimming cost V 5 bases and J 5 bases, with 19 bases left between them. The germline CDR1 and CDR2 sequences are MGHRA and YSYEKL.